The 18 T cell receptor beta chains below were found in one sample sequenced in a study of blood T cells in healthy people across ages. Then a second PCR, running roughly 6 to 12 cycles, was carried out with a sample-barcoded 5' primer and a J-beta primer mix. TCRdb called the 5' RACE reads again in MiXCR, with one record for every CDR3 protein. The table has 790,000 or so distinct CDR3 sequences, around 50% seen once; the top ten hold 15% to 20%. Sequenced input: blood. These receptors all come from an older man in good health.

The chain is built from TRBV20-1 and TRBJ2-7; 8 bases are shared with TRBD2. In germline, CDR1 is DFQATT, CDR2 SNEGSKA (reference sequence). Trimming cost V 0 bases and J 3 bases; bases outside gene matches: 13. This CDR3 spans 17 amino acids. CDR3 loop: CSARDVLTGGNDYEQYF. The CDR3 DNA is TGCAGTGCTAGAGATGTCTTAACGGGAGGGAACGACTACGAGCAGTACTTC.

The chain joins TRBV3-1 to TRBJ1-1; no firm D call. Between the trimmed V and J ends, which lost 2 bases and 1 base, there was a span of 8 bases. The CDR3 loop spans 14 amino acids. From germline, CDR1 is LGHDT and CDR2 YNNKEL (reference sequence). The CDR3 DNA reads as TGTGCCAGCAGCCAAATTTCGGGGAACACTGAAGCTTTCTTT. This sequence encodes CASSQISGNTEAFF.

The chain recombines TRBV30 with TRBJ1-1; D is undetermined. From germline, CDR1 is GTSNPN and CDR2 SVGIG (reference sequence). The CDR3 is 10 residues long. The CDR3: CAGGNTEAFF. DNA for the CDR3: TGTGCTGGCGGGAACACTGAAGCTTTCTTT.

The genes are TRBV10-3 and TRBJ1-4; D may be TRBD1 (6 bases). Germline V gives CDR1 ENHRY, CDR2 SYGVKD. Trimming shortened V by 6 bases and J by 4 bases, and 15 bases separated the two germline ends. The CDR3 length is 15 residues. CDR3 nucleotides: TGTGCCATCAGCCACCCGGACAGTGGTAATGAAAAACTGTTTTTT. This codes for CAISHPDSGNEKLFF.

This clonotype occurred a few times. The gene calls are TRBV18 and TRBJ2-3; 12 positions match TRBD1. With 0 bases clipped from V and 3 bases from J, the junction kept 4 bases outside the gene matches. The CDR3 length is 17 residues. From germline, CDR1 is KGHSH and CDR2 LQKENI. CDR3 protein: CASSPPGQGASTDTQYF. The CDR3 coding sequence is TGTGCCAGCTCACCACCGGGACAGGGGGCATCTACAGATACGCAGTATTTT.

This clonotype has a handful of counts. The chain is built from TRBV9 and TRBJ2-7; TRBD1 matches at 9 bases. Unmatched junction bases numbered 9, after V lost 3 bases and J lost 5 bases. Germline CDR1 and CDR2: SGDLS and YYNGEE. The CDR3 covers 15 residues. The CDR3 region has the DNA TGTGCCAGCAGCGGTCCCGGGACAGGGCTGAACGAGCAGTACTTC. Translated: CASSGPGTGLNEQYF.

At least ten counts were recorded for this clonotype. The chain joins TRBV11-3 to TRBJ2-7; TRBD2 matches at 14 bases. The ends lost 3 bases at V and 7 bases at J; junction bases unmatched: 5. The CDR3 consists of 15 residues. Germline lookup yields CDR1 SGHNT and CDR2 YENEEA. The CDR3 region has the DNA TGTGCCAGCAGCTTCGGGACTAGCGGGAGTGAAGAGCAGTACTTC. It yields the protein CASSFGTSGSEEQYF.

The chain is built from TRBV3-1 and TRBJ2-2; D tentatively fits TRBD1 or TRBD2 (5 bases each). V gave up 1 base and J gave up 6 bases, with 9 bases separating them. The CDR3 is 14 amino acids. Per germline, CDR1 LGHDT and CDR2 YNNKEL (reference sequence). CDR3 sequence: CASSQAGSAGELFF. DNA for the CDR3: TGTGCCAGCAGCCAAGCAGGGAGCGCCGGGGAGCTGTTTTTT.

A note on this clonotype: Compared with germline, one end of the junction differs, possibly owing to a read error. This sequence joins TRBV7-3 and TRBJ1-2; 7 bases fit TRBD1. Germline V gene data show CDR1 as SGHTA and CDR2 as FQGTGA. This CDR3 has 15 amino acids. CDR3 protein: CTSSLRPGGSYGYTF. The CDR3 coding sequence is TGTACCAGCAGCTTACGACCAGGGGGTAGCTATGGCTACACCTTC.

In this sample, this clonotype turned up a few times. The chain employs TRBV6-5 and TRBJ2-3, with 12 bases fitting TRBD2. With V trimmed by 0 bases and J by 3 bases, 1 base remained unmatched. The CDR3 runs 16 residues. Germline CDR1 and CDR2: MNHEY and SVGAGI. This CDR3 reads CASSYSLAGGTDTQYF. The DNA of the CDR3 is TGTGCCAGCAGTTACTCCCTAGCGGGAGGGACAGATACGCAGTATTTT.

This clonotype was counted many times. The CDR3 DNA sequence: TGCAGCGTTGAAAGGGGCCCGCCGGTTGGGTTTGCCAATGAGCAGTTCTTC. Translation: CSVERGPPVGFANEQFF. This chain joins TRBV29-1 and TRBJ2-1, with TRBD1 as a possible D gene (5 bases). Trimming cost V 2 bases and J 6 bases, with 23 bases left between them. Germline CDR1 is SQVTM and CDR2 is ANQGSEA. CDR3 length equals 17 residues.

At least ten counts were recorded for this clonotype. The chain combines TRBV18 with TRBJ2-5; the D is unclear. The CDR3 covers 11 residues. Trimming cost V 1 base and J 4 bases, with 1 base left between them. The germline V gene encodes CDR1 KGHSH and CDR2 LQKENI. The CDR3 reads CASSPRETQYF. The DNA of the CDR3 is TGTGCCAGCTCACCACGAGAGACCCAGTACTTC.

In this sample, this clonotype turned up a few times. This chain uses TRBV10-3 with TRBJ2-1, with 7 nucleotides matching TRBD2. Looked up from germline, CDR1 is ENHRY and CDR2 is SYGVKD. The trim removed 0 bases at V and 7 bases at J, leaving 6 bases unmatched. The CDR3 extends over 15 amino acids. The CDR3 DNA is TGTGCCATCAGTGAGTCTGGCGGGAGTCGAAATGAGCAGTTCTTC. It translates to CAISESGGSRNEQFF.

This clonotype was detected many times. This rearrangement joins TRBV5-1 to TRBJ2-7; D gene ambiguous. Trimming took off 1 base at V and 6 bases at J, with 17 bases between the two ends. Per germline, CDR1 SGHRS and CDR2 YFSETQ. The CDR3 covers 15 residues. CDR3 loop: CASSLSGSHPSEQYF. CDR3 nucleotide sequence: TGCGCCAGCAGCTTGTCGGGCAGTCATCCTAGCGAGCAGTACTTC.

In the case of this clonotype: Germline is not matched at one junction end, which may reflect a read error. This sequence joins TRBV7-2 and TRBJ1-4; 8 positions match TRBD1. Germline CDR1 SGHTA, CDR2 FQGNSA. The CDR3 has 14 residues. CDR3 bases: TGTGCCGGCAGCCAACGGACAGGGAGTGAAAAACTGTTTTTT. Protein sequence: CAGSQRTGSEKLFF.

The rearrangement joins TRBV5-1 to TRBJ2-5; tentative D call: TRBD1 (8 bases). CDR3 length equals 17 residues. Germline V gene sequence: CDR1 SGHRS, CDR2 YFSETQ. Trimming shortened V by 4 bases and J by 11 bases, and 30 bases separated the two germline ends. The CDR3: CASSPRGQGGSTLEQYF. CDR3 DNA sequence: TGCGCCAGCAGCCCAAGAGGACAGGGAGGGTCTACGTTAGAGCAGTACTTC.

This chain links TRBV28 with TRBJ2-1; 8 bases fit TRBD2. The germline CDR1 and CDR2 sequences are MDHEN and SYDVKM. The CDR3 is 16 residues long. J lost 0 bases, V lost 4 bases, and 5 bases had no gene match. The CDR3 protein is CASSSQRGSSYNEQFF. DNA for the CDR3: TGTGCCAGCAGTTCCCAGCGGGGGAGCTCCTACAATGAGCAGTTCTTC.

This chain uses TRBV6-2 or TRBV6-3 with TRBJ2-1, with no clear D. The V and J ends lost 5 bases and 8 bases respectively, with 10 bases between them. The CDR3 has 12 amino acids. Germline values: CDR1 MNHEY, CDR2 SVGEGT. Here the CDR3 reads CASSPGRDEQFF. In DNA, the CDR3 is TGTGCCAGCAGTCCGGGTAGGGATGAGCAGTTCTTC.